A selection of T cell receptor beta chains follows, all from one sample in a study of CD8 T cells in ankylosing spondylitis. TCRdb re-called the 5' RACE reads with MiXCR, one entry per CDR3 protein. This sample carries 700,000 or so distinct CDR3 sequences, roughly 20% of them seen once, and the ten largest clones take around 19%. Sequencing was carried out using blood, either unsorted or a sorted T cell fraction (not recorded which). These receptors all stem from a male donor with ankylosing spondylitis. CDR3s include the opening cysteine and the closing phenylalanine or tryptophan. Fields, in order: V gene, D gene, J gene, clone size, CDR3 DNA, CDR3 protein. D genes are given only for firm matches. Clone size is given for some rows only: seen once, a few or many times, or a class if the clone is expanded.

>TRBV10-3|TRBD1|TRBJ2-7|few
TGTGCCATCAGTGCGACAGGGTTCGAGCAGTACTTC
CAISATGFEQYF
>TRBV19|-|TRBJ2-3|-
TGTGCCATTTCCCCTCAGGGGGGGGCGAGGGCAGATACGCAGTATTTT
CAISPQGGARADTQYF
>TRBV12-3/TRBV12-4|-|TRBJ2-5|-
TGTGCCAGCAGTACGGGTGAAGAGACCCAGTACTTC
CASSTGEETQYF
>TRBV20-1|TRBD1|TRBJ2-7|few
TGCAGTGCTAACAGACAGGGGGCGCATACCTACGAGCAGTACTTC
CSANRQGAHTYEQYF
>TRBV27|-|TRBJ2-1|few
TGTGCCAGCAGTCTGACTAGTAGTTTAAGTGAGCAGTTCTTC
CASSLTSSLSEQFF
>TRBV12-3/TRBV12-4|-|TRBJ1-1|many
TGTGCCAGCAGTTTAGGGTGGGAAAGGAACACTGAAGCTTTCTTT
CASSLGWERNTEAFF
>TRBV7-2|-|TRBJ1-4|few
TGTGCCAGCAGCCTACAAAGAGGACAGCAACTGTTTTTT
CASSLQRGQQLFF
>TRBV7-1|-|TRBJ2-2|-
TGTGCCAGCAGCTTAGTAACCTACAGGGTCCCGAACACCGGGGAGCTGTTTTTT
CASSLVTYRVPNTGELFF
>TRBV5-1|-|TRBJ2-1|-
TGCGCCAGCAGCTTGCGAGGTCCGGAAAATGAGCAGTTCTTC
CASSLRGPENEQFF
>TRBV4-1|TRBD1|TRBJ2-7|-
TGCGCCAGCAGCCAAAGTACAGGGGGCAGGTCCTACGAGCAGTACTTC
CASSQSTGGRSYEQYF
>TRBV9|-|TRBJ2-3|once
TGTGCCAGCAGCGTAGGCCTAGAGGATACGCAGTATTTT
CASSVGLEDTQYF
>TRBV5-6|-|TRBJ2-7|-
TGTGCCAGCAGCTTTGGGGAGAGGCAGTACTTC
CASSFGERQYF
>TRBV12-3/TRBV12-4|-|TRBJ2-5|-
TGTGCCAGCAGTCCTCACGAGAGCTACCAAGAGACCCAGTACTTC
CASSPHESYQETQYF
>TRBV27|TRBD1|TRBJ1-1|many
TGTGCCAGCAGTGTGGGACAGCCGAACACTGAAGCTTTCTTT
CASSVGQPNTEAFF
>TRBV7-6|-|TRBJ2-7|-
TGTGCCAGCAGCTTAGGCCCACTTGGCCTCGAGCAGTACTTC
CASSLGPLGLEQYF
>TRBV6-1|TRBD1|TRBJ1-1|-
TGTGCCAGCAGTCCGGGGGACAGGGGTACTGAAGCTTTCTTT
CASSPGDRGTEAFF
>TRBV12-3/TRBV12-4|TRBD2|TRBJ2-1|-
TGTGCCAGCAGTTTCGGAGCGGGAGGGCGGGCCCGGGAGCAGTTCTTC
CASSFGAGGRAREQFF
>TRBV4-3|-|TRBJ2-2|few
TGCGCCAGCAGCCGAGGACCTAACACCGGGGAGCTGTTTTTT
CASSRGPNTGELFF
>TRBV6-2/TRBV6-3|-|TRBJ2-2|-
TGTGCCAGCGGAAAACTGCTCGGACAGGAGGGCACCGGGGAGCTGTTTTTT
CASGKLLGQEGTGELFF
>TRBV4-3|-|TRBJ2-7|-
TGCGCCAGCAGCCAAGCCCTCGGGGTACGGGAGCAGTACTTC
CASSQALGVREQYF
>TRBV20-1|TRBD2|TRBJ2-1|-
TGCAGTGGAGCGGGAGCCCGGAATGAGCAGTTCTTC
CSGAGARNEQFF
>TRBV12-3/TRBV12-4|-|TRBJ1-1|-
TGTGCCAGCGGCAACAGGGCATTCGGAGCTTTCTTT
CASGNRAFGAFF
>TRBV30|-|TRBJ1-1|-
TGTGCCTGGGCTTCAACGAACACTGAAGCTTTCTTT
CAWASTNTEAFF
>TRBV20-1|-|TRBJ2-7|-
TGCAGTGCTAGAGTAACCACCTACGAGCAGTACTTC
CSARVTTYEQYF
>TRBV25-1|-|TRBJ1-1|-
TGTGCCAGCAGTGAATCGAGGGTAGCGTCTCGCCTGGGGGGAGGCATGAACACTGAAGCTTTCTTT
CASSESRVASRLGGGMNTEAFF
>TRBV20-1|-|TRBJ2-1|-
TGCAGTGCTAGAGATGGAGGAGTGGAGCAGTTCTTC
CSARDGGVEQFF
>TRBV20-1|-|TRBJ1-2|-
TGCAGTGCTAGAGTTCGGTCAGGCGCCCTGCCTGGCTACACCTTC
CSARVRSGALPGYTF
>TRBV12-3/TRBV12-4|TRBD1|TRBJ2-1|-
TGTGCCAGCAGTTTCCTCGGGACAGGGAACAATGAGCAGTTCTTC
CASSFLGTGNNEQFF
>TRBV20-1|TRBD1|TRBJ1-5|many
TGCAGTGCTAGCGGGGACAGGGGAGGCAATCAGCCCCAGCATTTT
CSASGDRGGNQPQHF
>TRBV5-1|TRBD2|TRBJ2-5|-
TGCGCCAGCAACCAAGCGGGGGGAGAGACCCAGTACTTC
CASNQAGGETQYF
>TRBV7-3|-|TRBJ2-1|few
TGTGCCAGCAGCTTAAGGAGGGGGGGGGACGAGCAGTTCTTC
CASSLRRGGDEQFF
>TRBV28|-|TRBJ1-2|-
TGTGCCAGCAGTTCATTAGGGGCCTATGGCTACACCTTC
CASSSLGAYGYTF
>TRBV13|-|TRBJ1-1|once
TGTGCCAGCGGAAGAGGGGGGACGAACACTGAAGCTTTCTTT
CASGRGGTNTEAFF
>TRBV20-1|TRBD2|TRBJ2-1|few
TGCAGTGCTGCCCTTATAGCGGGGGTCAACTACAATGAGCAGTTCTTC
CSAALIAGVNYNEQFF
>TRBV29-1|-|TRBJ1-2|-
TGCAGCGTTCGTTCGGAGGGCTATGGCTACACCTTC
CSVRSEGYGYTF
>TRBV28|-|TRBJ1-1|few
TGTGCCAGCAGTCCACGTCATGCTGGGACTGAAGCTTTCTTT
CASSPRHAGTEAFF
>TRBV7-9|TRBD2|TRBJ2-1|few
TGTGCCAGCAGCTTATTGTGGGAGGGCCCCAGTGAGCAGTTCTTC
CASSLLWEGPSEQFF
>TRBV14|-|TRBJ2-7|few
TGTGCCAGCAGCCAAGATCAGGGGCGCACTGTCGACTTC
CASSQDQGRTVDF
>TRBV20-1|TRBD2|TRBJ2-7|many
TGCAGTGCTGGGACTAGCGGGATCTCCTACGAGCAGTACTTC
CSAGTSGISYEQYF
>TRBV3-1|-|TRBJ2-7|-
TGTGCCAGCAGCCCCCGGGGTAGCGGCTTCTACGAGCAGTACTTC
CASSPRGSGFYEQYF
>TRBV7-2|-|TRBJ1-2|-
TGTGCCAGCAGATGGTACAGGGACTATGGCTACACCTTC
CASRWYRDYGYTF
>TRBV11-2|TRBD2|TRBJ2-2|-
TGTGCCAGCAGCTTTCCTAGCGGGAAACCCTCGAACACCGGGGAGCTGTTTTTT
CASSFPSGKPSNTGELFF
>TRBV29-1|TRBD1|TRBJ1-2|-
TGCAGCGTTGAGCCAACCGGGACAGCCACCGCTAACTATGGCTACACCTTC
CSVEPTGTATANYGYTF
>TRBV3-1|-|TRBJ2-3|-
TGTGCCAGCAGCCAACAACCCCGGAACACAGATACGCAGTATTTT
CASSQQPRNTDTQYF
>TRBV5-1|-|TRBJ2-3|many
TGCGCCAGCAGCTTTGGAGTCAAGAGCACAGATACGCAGTATTTT
CASSFGVKSTDTQYF
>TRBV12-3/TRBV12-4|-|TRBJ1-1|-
TGTGCCAGCAGGTGGGCTGGGGACACTGAAGCTTTCTTT
CASRWAGDTEAFF
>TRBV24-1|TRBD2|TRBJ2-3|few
TGTGCCACCAGTGAAACGACTAGCTGGGGAGATACGCAGTATTTT
CATSETTSWGDTQYF
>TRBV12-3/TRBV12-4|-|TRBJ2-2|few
TGTGCCAGCAGTTTAGAAGCCGGGGAGCTGTTTTTT
CASSLEAGELFF
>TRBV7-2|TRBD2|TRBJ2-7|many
TGTGCCAGCAGCTTAGGGACTAGCGGGAGTTACGAGCAGTACTTC
CASSLGTSGSYEQYF
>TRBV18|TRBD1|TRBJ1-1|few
TGTGCCAGCTCACCCTCCGGGACAGGGCGCACTGAAGCTTTCTTT
CASSPSGTGRTEAFF
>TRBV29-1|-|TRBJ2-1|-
TGCAGCGTGAACCCTACCGGGAATGAGCAGTTCTTC
CSVNPTGNEQFF